The 21 T cell receptor beta chains presented below share a single source sample, sequenced in a study of T cells in women clearing cervical HPV infection. The repertoire was sequenced with immunoSEQ multiplex PCR; TCRdb's copy has only in-frame clones and lacks some. The sample table sets out approximately 44,000 clones. Sample: blood buffy coat. Receptors were obtained from a woman between 18 and 69 years old with a cervical HPV16 infection that either progressed to CIN3+ or cleared (not recorded which).

Concerning this clone: The CDR3 end is not reached by the read, which stops 3 residues before it; the germline J gene fills it in. This chain connects TRBV5-4 to TRBJ2-2; TRBD1 aligns across 7 bases. Unmatched junction bases numbered 8, after V lost 3 bases and J lost 3 bases. CDR1 and CDR2 from the germline V gene are SGHNT and YYREEE (reference sequence). This CDR3 region has 16 residues. The chain's CDR3 is CASSYARDSYTGELFF. The CDR3 DNA, read in part, is TGTGCCAGCAGCTACGCCCGGGACAGCTACACCGGGGAG.

Comment on this clone: Read sequence stops 3 residues before the CDR3 end, and the germline J gene provides the missing end. The chain recombines TRBV7-9 with TRBJ1-1, with 8 bases matching TRBD1. This CDR3 has 15 amino acids. Germline V gives CDR1 SEHNR, CDR2 FQNEAQ (reference sequence). Trimming took 5 bases from V and 5 from J; bases not matched to a gene: 10. This CDR3 reads CASSPQGARGTEAFF. The sequenced part of the CDR3 DNA is TGTGCCAGCAGCCCTCAGGGGGCGCGGGGTACTGAA.

CDR3 DNA, as far as it was read: TGTGCCAGCAGCTTGGAGGGCGTGAACACTGAA. It codes for CASSLEGVNTE. The whole CDR3 protein is CASSLEGVNTEAFF. V usage is TRBV5-5 and J usage is TRBJ1-1; D unresolved. Sequencing ends 3 residues short of the CDR3 end; the germline J gene provides the rest. In germline, CDR1 is SGHKS, CDR2 YYEKEE (reference sequence). V was cut by 0 bases and J by 0 bases, with 6 bases left in between. This CDR3 is built from 14 residues.

Concerning this clone itself: The read terminates 3 residues before the CDR3 end, so the remaining end is supplied by the germline J gene. The V gene is TRBV6-4, the J gene TRBJ2-7; TRBD2 is a possible D gene (6 bases). The length of the CDR3 is 17 residues. Germline V gives CDR1 MRHNA, CDR2 SNTAGT. V dropped 2 bases and J dropped 0 bases, with 17 bases sitting between them. The CDR3: CASSDTSGRLSSYEQYF. The DNA read from the CDR3 is TGTGCCAGCAGTGACACCTCGGGGAGGCTTAGCTCCTACGAG.

In terms of frequency, this clone is medium-sized. The read stops 3 residues short of the end of the CDR3; the missing end is completed from the germline J gene. The chain is built from TRBV29-1 and TRBJ1-4; D may be TRBD1 (6 bases). Trimming removed 6 bases from V and 5 bases from J, with 13 bases in between. CDR1 and CDR2 from the germline V gene are SQVTM and ANQGSEA. This CDR3 region has 13 residues. The CDR3 sequence: CSVGARPNEKLFF. CDR3 DNA (partial): TGCAGCGTGGGGGCCAGGCCCAATGAAAAA. The variable domain in full, with the rest retrieved from reference TRBV29-1 and TRBJ1-4, is SAVISQKPSRDICQRGTSLTIQCQVDSQVTMMFWYRQQPGQSLTLIATANQGSEATYESGFVIDKFPISRPNLTFSTLTVSNMSPEDSSIYLCSVGARPNEKLFFGSGTQLSVL.

Regarding this clone: The sequenced fragment ends 3 residues before the CDR3 boundary, so the rest is inferred from the germline J gene. The chain has TRBV5-1 and TRBJ2-7; 8 bases are shared with TRBD1. V shed 0 bases, J shed 3 bases, and the junction held 11 bases outside the gene matches. Looked up from germline, CDR1 is SGHRS and CDR2 is YFSETQ. The CDR3 totals 17 residues. The DNA read from the CDR3 is TGCGCCAGCAGCTTGGGTGTAGGATCAGGGGGCAACTACGAG. Translating it yields CASSLGVGSGGNYE. The full CDR3 reads CASSLGVGSGGNYEQYF.

As regards this clone: The CDR3 end is not reached by the read, which stops 3 residues before it; the germline J gene fills it in. This rearrangement joins TRBV19 to TRBJ1-4; 7 positions agree with TRBD1. Germline lookup yields CDR1 LNHDA and CDR2 SQIVND (reference sequence). The ends lost 1 base at V and 8 bases at J; junction bases unmatched: 13. This CDR3 region has 17 residues. Incomplete CDR3 DNA: TGTGCCAGTAGTATAGGGCGGGACAGTTCCTTTTTGGAAAAA. It is translated as CASSIGRDSSFLEK. The CDR3 in its entirety is CASSIGRDSSFLEKLFF.

Comment on this clone: The CDR3 is cut off 3 residues early in the read; its end comes from the germline J gene. V gene TRBV14 combines with J gene TRBJ1-2, with TRBD1 matching over 7 bases. Germline V gene sequence: CDR1 SGHDN, CDR2 FVKESK. The CDR3 contains 17 residues. The CDR3: CASSQDFPPRQGLSYTF. CDR3 DNA (partial): TGTGCCAGCAGCCAAGATTTTCCCCCTAGACAGGGTTTGAGC.

About this clone itself: The missing CDR3 end, 3 residues past where the read stops, is filled in from the germline J gene. The V gene is TRBV7-3, the J gene TRBJ2-7; 9 bases map to TRBD2. V lost 2 bases and J lost 3; bases outside the gene matches: 2. This CDR3 contains 14 residues. The germline gives CDR1 SGHTA, CDR2 FQGTGA. Incomplete CDR3 DNA: TGTGCCAGCAGCTTAGCTAGCGGGAACTACGAG. It encodes CASSLASGNYE. The entire CDR3 protein reads CASSLASGNYEQYF.

Turning to this clone: The sequence runs out 3 residues before the end of the CDR3; the remainder is reconstructed from the germline J gene. The gene calls are TRBV10-3 and TRBJ2-2, with a weak D call TRBD2 (7 bases). This CDR3 contains 18 residues. CDR1 and CDR2 (germline): ENHRY, SYGVKD. V lost 5 bases, J lost 1 base, and 20 bases lay in between. CDR3 DNA, as far as it was read: TGTGCCATCAGTCCCTCCCCCGGGGGGCCGATGAACACCGGGGAG. Amino acids: CAISPSPGGPMNTGE. The whole CDR3 protein reads CAISPSPGGPMNTGELFF.

As for this clone: The sequenced fragment ends 3 residues before the CDR3 boundary, so the rest is inferred from the germline J gene. The rearrangement uses TRBV6-2 or TRBV6-3 and TRBJ2-3, with 8 bases matching TRBD1. The germline gives CDR1 MNHEY, CDR2 SVGEGT. The CDR3 runs 16 residues. The covered CDR3 bases are TGTGCCAGCGCCCTTCGACAGGGGAGCCGCCAAGAGACG. It yields the protein CASALRQGSRQET. The entire CDR3 is CASALRQGSRQETQYF.

To note about this clone: The read terminates 3 residues ahead of where the CDR3 ends, so the germline J gene completes it. The V and J genes are TRBV7-9 and TRBJ1-1; D not certain. V was clipped by 4 bases and J by 5 bases, with 11 bases between them. The germline CDR1 and CDR2 sequences are SEHNR and FQNEAQ (reference sequence). This CDR3 region has 13 residues. The CDR3 loop reads CASSSERRTEAFF. CDR3 DNA (partial): TGTGCCAGCAGCTCGGAACGGCGGACTGAA.

A word on this clone: The CDR3 is cut off 3 residues early in the read; its end comes from the germline J gene. The chain combines TRBV2 with TRBJ1-3; D may be TRBD1 (6 bases). Trimming removed 4 bases at V and 3 bases at J, with 10 bases between. CDR3 length: 14 amino acids. The germline V gene has CDR1 SNHLY and CDR2 FYNNEI. CDR3 region: CASSGKGDGNTIYF. CDR3 DNA (partial): TGTGCCAGCAGTGGAAAGGGGGATGGAAACACC.

Turning to this clone: The read ends 3 residues shy of where the CDR3 ends; the end is completed using the germline J gene. V and J are TRBV19 and TRBJ1-1, with D maybe TRBD1 (6 bases). Germline-derived CDR1 and CDR2 are LNHDA and SQIVND (reference sequence). The CDR3 is 12 residues long. Trimming pared 10 bases from V and 7 bases from J, leaving 16 bases between. CDR3 DNA, as far as it was read: TGTGCCATCAATGGACAGAGGGTTGAA. Its translation: CAINGQRVE. The full CDR3 sequence reads CAINGQRVEAFF.

CDR3 residues: CASSAGTQQRETQYF. The part of the CDR3 DNA that was read is TGTGCCAGCAGTGCGGGGACTCAACAGAGGGAGACC. The chain uses TRBV6-1 and TRBJ2-5; possibly TRBD2 for D (6 bases). The read comes to an end 3 residues before the CDR3 does, leaving the germline J gene to fill in the end. Germline V lookup: CDR1 MNHNS, CDR2 SASEGT. The CDR3 spans 15 residues. Deletions cut 4 bases from V and 5 bases from J, with 17 bases between.

Points on this clone: The read finishes 3 residues shy of the CDR3 end, and the germline J gene is used to complete it. This chain links TRBV7-9 with TRBJ1-1; tentative D call: TRBD1 (5 bases). CDR3 length: 14 residues. The germline V gene encodes CDR1 SEHNR and CDR2 FQNEAQ (reference sequence). Partial CDR3 DNA: TGTGCCAGCAGCTTAGATGGCCGGGGGGGACGC. Amino acid sequence: CASSLDGRGGR. The full CDR3 protein reads CASSLDGRGGRAFF.

Comment on this clone: The read ends 3 residues shy of where the CDR3 ends; the end is completed using the germline J gene. V gene TRBV5-1 combines with J gene TRBJ2-1, with 9 bases matching TRBD2. J gave up 7 bases and V 4 bases, and 6 bases lay outside the gene matches. From germline, CDR1 is SGHRS and CDR2 YFSETQ. This CDR3 has 14 amino acids. CDR3 sequence: CASSTSGGINEQFF. The covered CDR3 bases are TGCGCCAGCAGCACAAGCGGGGGGATTAATGAG.

Of note for this clone: The read halts 3 residues ahead of the CDR3 end, with the missing end drawn from the germline J gene. The rearrangement uses TRBV6-1 and TRBJ2-1; 9 positions match TRBD2. J gave up 0 bases and V 1 base, and 4 bases lay outside the gene matches. CDR3 size: 17 residues. Germline CDR1 and CDR2: MNHNS and SASEGT. CDR3 DNA (partial): TGTGCCAGCAGTGAAGTGGGGCGGGGGGGCTCCTACAATGAG. It specifies CASSEVGRGGSYNE. The full-length CDR3 reads as CASSEVGRGGSYNEQFF.

Of note for this clone: Sequencing ends 3 residues short of the CDR3 end; the germline J gene provides the rest. V usage is TRBV30 and J usage is TRBJ1-5, with D unresolved. Deletions cut 1 base from V and 2 bases from J, with 12 bases between. Germline CDR1 reads GTSNPN; CDR2 reads SVGIG (reference sequence). This CDR3 is 15 amino acids long. CDR3 residues: CAWSGAVGGNQPQHF. CDR3 bases read: TGTGCCTGGAGTGGAGCGGTCGGGGGCAATCAGCCC.

As concerns this clone: The read ends 3 residues early relative to the CDR3; the germline J gene fills the gap. The chain combines TRBV10-3 with TRBJ2-7, with D perhaps TRBD1 (6 bases). The CDR3 length is 14 residues. Germline CDR1 is ENHRY and CDR2 is SYGVKD. The V end was cut by 6 bases, the J end by 0 bases, with 12 bases between. CDR3 amino acids: CAIRDGQYSYEQYF. CDR3 DNA, as far as it was read: TGTGCCATCAGGGACGGACAGTACTCCTACGAG.

Note on this clone: The CDR3 is cut off 3 residues early in the read; its end comes from the germline J gene. The chain uses TRBV30 and TRBJ2-2, with 9 nucleotides matching TRBD1. Germline V CDR1 and CDR2: GTSNPN, SVGIG (reference sequence). The CDR3 is 17 residues long. The CDR3 bases that were read are TGTGCCTGGAGTGTCGGACAGGGGATTGCAACTAATGAAAAG. It translates to CAWSVGQGIATNEK. From start to end, the CDR3 is CAWSVGQGIATNEKLFF.